The clone carrying this T cell receptor beta chain was observed a single time. Its specificity is unknown. This sample stems from a study of T cell responses to AZD1222 COVID-19 vaccine. Overall study results and limits: It was only after the peak T cell response that any repertoires were sampled.

The germline gives CDR1 MNHEY, CDR2 SVGEGT. This CDR3 is built from 16 residues. V was trimmed by 0 bases and J by 6 bases, leaving 17 bases between them. Libraries were prepared by immunoSEQ multiplex PCR; TCRdb keeps only in-frame clonotypes and omits some of them. The sample yields roughly 120,000 clones, 65% to 90% seen once. The TCR comes from an adult in good health. The specimen was peripheral blood, collected on day 0 of AZD1222 vaccination. J is TRBJ1-1 and V is TRBV6-2 or TRBV6-3; tentatively, D is TRBD1 (5 bases). The CDR3 sequence: CASSYSLGRPNSEAFF. The DNA of the CDR3 is TGTGCCAGCAGTTACTCTCTGGGACGGCCTAACTCTGAAGCTTTCTTT.